Listed below are T cell receptor beta chains from one sample, sequenced in a study of T cell repertoires in cytomegalovirus infection. TCRdb ran MiXCR on the reads and lists one entry per CDR3 protein. In the table there are approximately 350,000 distinct CDR3 sequences, around a third of which are singletons. Their cognate antigens are unknown. Source: cultured PBMCs, taken from culture after CMV antigen stimulation. The receptor source for this set is a human donor in good health (CMV status not recorded). Some clones in this sample may be carry-over from other donors' samples. The CDR3 runs from the conserved cysteine through the conserved F or W. Each record gives: V gene, J gene, D gene, clone size, CDR3 length, CDR3 DNA, CDR3 protein. D genes are given only for firm matches. Some rows mark clone size as missing; the rest say once, few, many or name a class of expanded clone.

V: TRBV15
J: TRBJ2-2
D: NA
size: NA
length: 16
DNA: TGTGCCACCAGCAGGTCGGGCTACTCGAACACCGGGGAGCTGTTTTTT
CDR3: CATSRSGYSNTGELFF

V: TRBV7-2
J: TRBJ1-2
D: NA
size: NA
length: 15
DNA: TGTGCCAGCAGCGTCTGGGAGGTCTTAAACTATGGCTACACCTTC
CDR3: CASSVWEVLNYGYTF

V: TRBV6-1
J: TRBJ1-5
D: NA
size: many
length: 14
DNA: TGTGCCAGCAGGCCCCCGTCAGGACGCCAGCCCCAGCATTTT
CDR3: CASRPPSGRQPQHF

V: TRBV19
J: TRBJ2-1
D: TRBD2
size: few
length: 15
DNA: TGTGCCAGTAGTATCTGGTGGGAGGGCCTCTATGAGCAGTTCTTC
CDR3: CASSIWWEGLYEQFF

V: TRBV7-2
J: TRBJ2-3
D: TRBD2
size: many
length: 16
DNA: TGTGCCAGCAGCTCCCGACTAGCGGGAGCCACAGATACGCAGTATTTT
CDR3: CASSSRLAGATDTQYF

V: TRBV4-3
J: TRBJ2-1
D: NA
size: NA
length: 17
DNA: TGCGCCAGCAGCCAAGAGGGGGGCGAGGGCCCCTACAATGAGCAGTTCTTC
CDR3: CASSQEGGEGPYNEQFF

V: TRBV19
J: TRBJ1-1
D: NA
size: NA
length: 11
DNA: TGTGCCAGTAGTTCCCGTACTGAAGCTTTCTTT
CDR3: CASSSRTEAFF

V: TRBV12-3/TRBV12-4
J: TRBJ2-1
D: TRBD2
size: few
length: 16
DNA: TGTGCCAGCAGTTTTCAAGGACTAGCGGGAGGCAATGAGCAGTTCTTC
CDR3: CASSFQGLAGGNEQFF

V: TRBV12-3/TRBV12-4
J: TRBJ2-1
D: NA
size: NA
length: 14
DNA: TGTGCCTGCAGTTCAATCGACGGGTACAATGAGCAGTTCTTC
CDR3: CACSSIDGYNEQFF

V: TRBV10-3
J: TRBJ2-2
D: NA
size: NA
length: 14
DNA: TGTGCCATGGAGCGCGGGCTTAAGACCGGGGAGCTGTTTTTT
CDR3: CAMERGLKTGELFF

V: TRBV24-1
J: TRBJ2-1
D: NA
size: many
length: 15
DNA: TGTGCCACCAGTGACATCGGTGGTGTACTGAATGAGCAGTTCTTC
CDR3: CATSDIGGVLNEQFF

V: TRBV7-2
J: TRBJ1-2
D: TRBD1
size: NA
length: 15
DNA: TGTGCCAGCAGCGCGGGACAGGGGCCGTACTATGGCTACACCTTC
CDR3: CASSAGQGPYYGYTF

V: TRBV27
J: TRBJ2-6
D: NA
size: few
length: 16
DNA: TGTGCCAGCCCCATAGGGACGGGCTCTGGGGCCAACGTCCTGACTTTC
CDR3: CASPIGTGSGANVLTF

V: TRBV10-3
J: TRBJ2-1
D: TRBD2
size: few
length: 17
DNA: TGTGCCATCAGTGCACTACTAGCGGGAGTGCGTTACAATGAGCAGTTCTTC
CDR3: CAISALLAGVRYNEQFF

V: TRBV6-1
J: TRBJ2-2
D: TRBD1
size: NA
length: 15
DNA: TGTGCCAGCAGTTTTGGACAGGGGGCTGGCGGGGAGCTGTTTTTT
CDR3: CASSFGQGAGGELFF

V: TRBV12-3/TRBV12-4
J: TRBJ1-3
D: NA
size: NA
length: 12
DNA: TGTGCCGGGAAAGGCTCCGGAAACACCATATATTTT
CDR3: CAGKGSGNTIYF

V: TRBV5-1
J: TRBJ2-7
D: TRBD1
size: once
length: 14
DNA: TGCGCCCGCAGATCCGGGACAGGGTTCGGCGAGCAGTACTTC
CDR3: CARRSGTGFGEQYF

V: TRBV20-1
J: TRBJ1-1
D: TRBD1
size: few
length: 16
DNA: TGCAGTGCTAGGGGGGACAGGGGGCGCGTTGGTACTGAAGCTTTCTTT
CDR3: CSARGDRGRVGTEAFF

V: TRBV19
J: TRBJ2-5
D: TRBD2
size: NA
length: 16
DNA: TGTGCCAGTAGTATATGGACTAGCGGGAGGAGAAAGACCCAGTACTTC
CDR3: CASSIWTSGRRKTQYF

V: TRBV19
J: TRBJ1-5
D: NA
size: few
length: 14
DNA: TGTGCCAGTACCGGACAGTCAGTTGTTCAGCCCCAGCATTTT
CDR3: CASTGQSVVQPQHF

V: TRBV4-2
J: TRBJ1-6
D: TRBD1
size: NA
length: 17
DNA: TGTGCCAGCAGCCAAGGGGGGACAGGGGGAACGGATTCACCCCTCCACTTT
CDR3: CASSQGGTGGTDSPLHF

V: TRBV30
J: TRBJ1-2
D: NA
size: NA
length: 14
DNA: TGTGCCTGGAGTGTGAGGCAGGGAGAAGACGGCTACACCTTC
CDR3: CAWSVRQGEDGYTF